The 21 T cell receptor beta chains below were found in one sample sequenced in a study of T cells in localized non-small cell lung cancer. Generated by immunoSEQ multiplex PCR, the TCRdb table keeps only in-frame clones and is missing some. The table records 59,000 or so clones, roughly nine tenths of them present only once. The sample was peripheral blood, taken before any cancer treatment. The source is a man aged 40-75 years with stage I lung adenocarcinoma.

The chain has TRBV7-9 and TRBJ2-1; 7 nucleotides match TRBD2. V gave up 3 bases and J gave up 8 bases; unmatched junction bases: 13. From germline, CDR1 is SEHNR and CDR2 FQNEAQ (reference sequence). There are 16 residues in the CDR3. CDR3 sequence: CASSLPVGGSRDEQFF. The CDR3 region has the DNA TGTGCCAGCAGCTTGCCGGTTGGCGGGAGCCGGGATGAGCAGTTCTTC. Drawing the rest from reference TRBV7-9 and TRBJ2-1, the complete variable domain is DTGVSQNPRHKITKRGQNVTFRCDPISEHNRLYWYRQTLGQGPEFLTYFQNEAQLEKSRLLSDRFSAERPKGSFSTLEIQRTEQGDSAMYLCASSLPVGGSRDEQFFGPGTRLTVL.

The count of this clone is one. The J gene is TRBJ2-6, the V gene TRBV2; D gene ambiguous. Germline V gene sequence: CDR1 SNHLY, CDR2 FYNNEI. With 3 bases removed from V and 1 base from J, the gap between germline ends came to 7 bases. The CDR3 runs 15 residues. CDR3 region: CASSEERSGANVLTF. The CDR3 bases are TGTGCCAGCAGTGAGGAACGGTCTGGGGCCAACGTCCTGACTTTC.

The DNA of the CDR3 is TGTGCCAGCAGTGGTACTAGCGGGAGCTTGGGCGGGGAGCTGTTTTTT. This codes for CASSGTSGSLGGELFF. The V and J genes are TRBV6-1 and TRBJ2-2; 11 positions agree with TRBD2. J lost 7 bases, V lost 4 bases, and 8 bases had no gene match. The germline V gene encodes CDR1 MNHNS and CDR2 SASEGT. The CDR3 covers 16 residues.

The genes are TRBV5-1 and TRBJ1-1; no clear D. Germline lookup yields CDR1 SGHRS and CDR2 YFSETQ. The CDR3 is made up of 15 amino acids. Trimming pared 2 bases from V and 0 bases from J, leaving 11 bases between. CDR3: CASSFSGQLNTEAFF. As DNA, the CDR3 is TGCGCCAGCAGCTTCAGTGGGCAATTGAACACTGAAGCTTTCTTT.

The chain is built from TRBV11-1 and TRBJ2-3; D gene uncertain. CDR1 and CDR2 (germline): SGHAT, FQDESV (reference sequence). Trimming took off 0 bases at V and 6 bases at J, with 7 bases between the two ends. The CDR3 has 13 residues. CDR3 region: CASSLAGRDTQYF. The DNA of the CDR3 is TGTGCCAGCAGCTTAGCAGGAAGGGATACGCAGTATTTT.

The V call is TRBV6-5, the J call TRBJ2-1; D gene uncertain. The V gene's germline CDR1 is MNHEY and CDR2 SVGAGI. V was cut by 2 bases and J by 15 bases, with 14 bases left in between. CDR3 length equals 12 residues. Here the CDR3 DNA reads TGTGCCAGCAGTTACGACGGATACAGTCCGTTCTTC. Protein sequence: CASSYDGYSPFF.

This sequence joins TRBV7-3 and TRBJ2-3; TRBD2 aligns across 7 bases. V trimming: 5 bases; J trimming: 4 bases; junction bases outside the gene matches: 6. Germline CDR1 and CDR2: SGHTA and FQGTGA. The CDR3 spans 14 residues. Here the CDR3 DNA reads TGTGCCAGCAGCGCCTCGGGGGGTGCAGATACGCAGTATTTT. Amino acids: CASSASGGADTQYF.

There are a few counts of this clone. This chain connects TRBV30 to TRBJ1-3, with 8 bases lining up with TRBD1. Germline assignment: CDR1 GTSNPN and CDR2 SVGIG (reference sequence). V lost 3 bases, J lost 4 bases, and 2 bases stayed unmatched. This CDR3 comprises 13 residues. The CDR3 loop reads CAWSRTGGNTIYF. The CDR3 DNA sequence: TGTGCCTGGAGCCGGACAGGGGGAAACACCATATATTTT.

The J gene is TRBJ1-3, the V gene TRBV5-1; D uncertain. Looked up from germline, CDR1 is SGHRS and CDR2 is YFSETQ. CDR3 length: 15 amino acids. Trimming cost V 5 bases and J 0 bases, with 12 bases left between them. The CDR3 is CASSLWASSGNTIYF. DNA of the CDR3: TGCGCCAGCAGTTTATGGGCCTCCTCTGGAAACACCATATATTTT.

CDR3 residues: CATSRGLAGGPGDTQYF. The CDR3 DNA reads as TGTGCCACCAGCAGAGGGCTAGCGGGAGGGCCGGGAGATACGCAGTATTTT. This rearrangement joins TRBV15 to TRBJ2-3, with 12 bases fitting TRBD2. CDR1 is LNHNV and CDR2 is YYDKDF in the germline V gene (reference sequence). This CDR3 has 17 amino acids. Trimming cost V 1 base and J 5 bases; bases outside gene matches: 7.

CDR3 amino acids: CASSLGTSGSGYEQYF. CDR3 nucleotides: TGCGCCAGCAGCCTCGGGACTAGCGGGAGTGGGTACGAGCAGTACTTC. The chain recombines TRBV5-1 with TRBJ2-7; 14 bases map to TRBD2. The germline V gene encodes CDR1 SGHRS and CDR2 YFSETQ. V gave up 4 bases and J gave up 4 bases; unmatched junction bases: 7. CDR3 size: 16 residues.

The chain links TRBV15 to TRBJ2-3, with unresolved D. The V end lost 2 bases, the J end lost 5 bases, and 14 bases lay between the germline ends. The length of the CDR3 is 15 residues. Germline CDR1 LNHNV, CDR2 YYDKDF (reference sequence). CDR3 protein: CATSRRSGLGDTQYF. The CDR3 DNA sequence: TGTGCCACCAGCAGACGCTCAGGATTAGGAGATACGCAGTATTTT.

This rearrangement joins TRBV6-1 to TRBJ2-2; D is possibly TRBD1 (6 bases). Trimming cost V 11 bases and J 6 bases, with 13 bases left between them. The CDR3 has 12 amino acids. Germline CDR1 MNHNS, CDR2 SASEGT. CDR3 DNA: TGTGCCGGCGTCACAGGGCCCGGGGAGCTGTTTTTT. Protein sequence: CAGVTGPGELFF.

The CDR3 DNA sequence: TGTGCCAGCAGTGACGGCAGGGGGAGTTACGAGCAGTACTTC. It yields the protein CASSDGRGSYEQYF. The rearrangement joins TRBV2 to TRBJ2-7, with 7 bases that match TRBD1. Per the germline V gene, CDR1 is SNHLY and CDR2 is FYNNEI. Trimming cost V 3 bases and J 4 bases; bases outside gene matches: 6. The CDR3 is 14 residues long.

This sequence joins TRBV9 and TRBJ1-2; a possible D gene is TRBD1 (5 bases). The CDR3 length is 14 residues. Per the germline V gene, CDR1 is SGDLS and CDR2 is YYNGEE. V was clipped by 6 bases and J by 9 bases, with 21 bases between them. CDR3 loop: CASTYGMQGGSYTF. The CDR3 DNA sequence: TGTGCCAGCACCTATGGGATGCAGGGAGGTAGCTACACCTTC.

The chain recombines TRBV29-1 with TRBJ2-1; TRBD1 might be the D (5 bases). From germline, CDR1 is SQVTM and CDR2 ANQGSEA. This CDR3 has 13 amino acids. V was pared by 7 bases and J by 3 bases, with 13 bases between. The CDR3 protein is CSAGQGIYNEQFF. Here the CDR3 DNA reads TGCAGCGCCGGCCAGGGCATCTACAATGAGCAGTTCTTC.

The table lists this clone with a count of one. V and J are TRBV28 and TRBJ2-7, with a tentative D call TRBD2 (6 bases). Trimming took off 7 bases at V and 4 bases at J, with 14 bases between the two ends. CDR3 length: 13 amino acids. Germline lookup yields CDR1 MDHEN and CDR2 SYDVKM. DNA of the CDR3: TGTGCCAGCACCACTCCGGGGGAGTACGAGCAGTACTTC. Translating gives CASTTPGEYEQYF.

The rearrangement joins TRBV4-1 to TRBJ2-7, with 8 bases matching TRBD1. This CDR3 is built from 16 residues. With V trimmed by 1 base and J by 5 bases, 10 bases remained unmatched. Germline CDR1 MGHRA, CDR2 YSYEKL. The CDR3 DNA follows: TGCGCCAGCAGCCAAGTCTTCCGGGACAGGCCCGACGAGCAGTACTTC. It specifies CASSQVFRDRPDEQYF.

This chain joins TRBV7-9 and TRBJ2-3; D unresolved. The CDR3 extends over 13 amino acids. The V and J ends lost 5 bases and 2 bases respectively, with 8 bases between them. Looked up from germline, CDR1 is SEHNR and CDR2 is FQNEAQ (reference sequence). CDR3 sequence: CASSPTITDTQYF. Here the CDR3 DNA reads TGTGCCAGCAGCCCTACTATCACAGATACGCAGTATTTT.

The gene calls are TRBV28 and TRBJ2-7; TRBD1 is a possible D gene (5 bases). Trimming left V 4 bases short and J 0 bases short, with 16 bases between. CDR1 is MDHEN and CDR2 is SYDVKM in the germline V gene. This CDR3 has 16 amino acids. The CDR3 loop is CASSSGAGSVSYEQYF. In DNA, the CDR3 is TGTGCCAGCAGTTCTGGGGCAGGGTCCGTCTCCTACGAGCAGTACTTC.

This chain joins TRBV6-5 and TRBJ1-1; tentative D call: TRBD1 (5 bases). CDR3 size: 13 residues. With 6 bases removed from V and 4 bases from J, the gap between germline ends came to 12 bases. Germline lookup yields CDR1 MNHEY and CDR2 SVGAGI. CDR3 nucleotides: TGTGCCAGCAGCAGGGATCTGCTCACTGAAGCTTTCTTT. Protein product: CASSRDLLTEAFF.